The entry below gives a single T cell receptor (beta chain) sequence along with its context. The data belong to a study of T cell changes during pregnancy in multiple sclerosis. The CDR3 contains 13 residues. Trimming shortened V by 4 bases and J by 3 bases, and 9 bases separated the two germline ends. The germline CDR1 and CDR2 sequences are LNHDA and SQIVND (reference sequence). The protocol was immunoSEQ multiplex PCR, while the TCRdb copy is restricted to in-frame clones and leaves out a portion. The table records around 69,000 clones, approximately 90% of them present only once. Sequencing used peripheral blood, obtained in the third trimester of pregnancy. The chain employs TRBV19 and TRBJ2-5, with unresolved D. The receptor comes from a female donor with multiple sclerosis, enrolled in a pregnancy study. The CDR3 loop reads CASSKRREETQYF. CDR3 coding DNA: TGTGCCAGTAGTAAGCGACGAGAAGAGACCCAGTACTTC.